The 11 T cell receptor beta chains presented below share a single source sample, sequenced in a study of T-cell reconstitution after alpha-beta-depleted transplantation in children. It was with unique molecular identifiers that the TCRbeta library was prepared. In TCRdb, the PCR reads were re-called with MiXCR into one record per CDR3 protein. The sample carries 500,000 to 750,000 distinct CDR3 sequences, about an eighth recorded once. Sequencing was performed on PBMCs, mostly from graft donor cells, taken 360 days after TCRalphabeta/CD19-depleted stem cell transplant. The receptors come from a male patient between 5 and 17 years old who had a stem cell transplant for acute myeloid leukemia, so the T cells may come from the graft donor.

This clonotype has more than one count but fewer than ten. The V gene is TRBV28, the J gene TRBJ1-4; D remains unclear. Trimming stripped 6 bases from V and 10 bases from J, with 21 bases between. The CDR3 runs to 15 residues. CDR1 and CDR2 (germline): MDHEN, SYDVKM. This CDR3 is CASSRMDGWVGKLFF. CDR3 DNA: TGTGCCAGCAGCCGTATGGACGGGTGGGTAGGAAAACTGTTTTTT.

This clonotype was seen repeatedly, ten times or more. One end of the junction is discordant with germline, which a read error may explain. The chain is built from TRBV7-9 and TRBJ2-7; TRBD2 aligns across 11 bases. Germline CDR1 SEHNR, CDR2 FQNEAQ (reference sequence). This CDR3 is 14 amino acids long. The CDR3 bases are TGCGCCAGCAGCAGGACTAGCGGGCCCTACGAGCAGTACTTC. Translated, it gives CASSRTSGPYEQYF.

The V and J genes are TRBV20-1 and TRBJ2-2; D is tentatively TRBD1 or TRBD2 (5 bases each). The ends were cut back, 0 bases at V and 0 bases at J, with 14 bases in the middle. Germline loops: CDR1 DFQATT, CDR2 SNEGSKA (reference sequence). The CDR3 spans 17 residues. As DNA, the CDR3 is TGCAGTGCTAGAGATCCGTGGCAGGGACCGAACACCGGGGAGCTGTTTTTT. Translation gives CSARDPWQGPNTGELFF.

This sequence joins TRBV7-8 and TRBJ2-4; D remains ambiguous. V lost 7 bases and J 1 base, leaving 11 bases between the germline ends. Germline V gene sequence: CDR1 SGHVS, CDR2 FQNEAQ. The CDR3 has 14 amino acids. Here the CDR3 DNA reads TGTGCCAGCACCCCTGAGAGGGCCAAAAACATTCAGTACTTC. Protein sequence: CASTPERAKNIQYF.

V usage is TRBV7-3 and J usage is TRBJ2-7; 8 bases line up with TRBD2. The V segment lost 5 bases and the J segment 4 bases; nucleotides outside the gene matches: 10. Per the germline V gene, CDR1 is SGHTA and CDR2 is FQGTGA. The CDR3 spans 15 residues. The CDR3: CASSPGSGRGYEQYF. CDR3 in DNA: TGTGCCAGCAGCCCAGGGAGCGGGAGAGGTTACGAGCAGTACTTC.

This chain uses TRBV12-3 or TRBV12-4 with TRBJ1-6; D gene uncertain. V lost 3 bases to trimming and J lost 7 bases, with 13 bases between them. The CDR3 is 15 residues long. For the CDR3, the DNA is TGTGCCAGCAGTTTTTTAAAGGCGCCAAATTCACCCCTCCACTTT. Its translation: CASSFLKAPNSPLHF.

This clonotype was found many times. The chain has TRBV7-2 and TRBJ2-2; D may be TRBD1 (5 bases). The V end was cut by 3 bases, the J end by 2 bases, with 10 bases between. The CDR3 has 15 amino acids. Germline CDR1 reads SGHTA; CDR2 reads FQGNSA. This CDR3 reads CASSFRQGNTGELFF. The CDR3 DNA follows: TGTGCCAGCAGCTTTAGGCAGGGTAACACCGGGGAGCTGTTTTTT.

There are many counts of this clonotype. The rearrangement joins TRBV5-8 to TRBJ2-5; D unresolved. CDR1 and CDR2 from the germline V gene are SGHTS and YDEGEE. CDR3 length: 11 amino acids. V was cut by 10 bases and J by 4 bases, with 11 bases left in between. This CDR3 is CAGRSGETQYF. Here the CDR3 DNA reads TGTGCCGGGCGGTCAGGAGAGACCCAGTACTTC.

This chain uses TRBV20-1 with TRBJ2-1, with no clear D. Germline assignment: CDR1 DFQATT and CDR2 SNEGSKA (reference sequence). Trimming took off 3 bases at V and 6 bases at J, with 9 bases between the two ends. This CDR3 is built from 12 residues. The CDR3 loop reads CSARERVNEQFF. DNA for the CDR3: TGCAGTGCTAGGGAAAGGGTCAATGAGCAGTTCTTC.

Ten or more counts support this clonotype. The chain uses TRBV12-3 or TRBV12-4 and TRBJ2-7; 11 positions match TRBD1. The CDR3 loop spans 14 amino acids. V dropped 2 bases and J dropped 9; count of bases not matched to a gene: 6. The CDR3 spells CASSLRDRGIGQYF. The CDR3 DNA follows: TGTGCCAGCAGTTTAAGGGACAGGGGGATCGGGCAGTACTTC.

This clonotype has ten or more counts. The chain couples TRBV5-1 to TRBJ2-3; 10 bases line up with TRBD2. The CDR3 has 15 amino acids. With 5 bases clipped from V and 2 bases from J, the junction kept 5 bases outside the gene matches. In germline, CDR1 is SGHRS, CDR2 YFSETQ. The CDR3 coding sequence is TGCGCCAGCAGGACTAGCGGGTTTTCCACAGATACGCAGTATTTT. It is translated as CASRTSGFSTDTQYF.